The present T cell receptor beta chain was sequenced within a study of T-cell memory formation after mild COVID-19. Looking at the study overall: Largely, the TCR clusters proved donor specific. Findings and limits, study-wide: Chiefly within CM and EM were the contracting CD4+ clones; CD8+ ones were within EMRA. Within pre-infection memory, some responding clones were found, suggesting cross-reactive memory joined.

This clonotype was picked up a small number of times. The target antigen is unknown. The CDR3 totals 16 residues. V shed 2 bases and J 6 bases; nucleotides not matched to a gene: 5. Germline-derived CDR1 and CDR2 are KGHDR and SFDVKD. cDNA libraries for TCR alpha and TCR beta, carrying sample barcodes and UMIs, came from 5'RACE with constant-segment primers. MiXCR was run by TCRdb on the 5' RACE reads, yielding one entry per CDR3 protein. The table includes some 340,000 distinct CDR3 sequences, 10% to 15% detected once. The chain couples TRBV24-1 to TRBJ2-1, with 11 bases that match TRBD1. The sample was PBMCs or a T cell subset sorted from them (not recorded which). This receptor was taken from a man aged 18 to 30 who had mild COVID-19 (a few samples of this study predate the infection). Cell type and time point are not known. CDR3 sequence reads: CATSDSGQGGGNEQFF. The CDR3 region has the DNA TGTGCCACCAGTGATTCGGGACAGGGGGGCGGCAATGAGCAGTTCTTC.